This T cell receptor (beta chain) was recovered during a study of low-dose radiotherapy and immunotherapy resistance in tumors. The wider study: Each fraction given to Cohort 2 every two weeks delivered 1 Gy, and the total reached 13 Gy over 26 weeks. Study patients were administered oral aspirin at 300 mg daily for four cycles from cycle 1 day 1.

The CDR3 has 16 amino acids. Germline CDR1 and CDR2: SGHRS and YFSETQ. The V end was cut by 0 bases, the J end by 4 bases, with 14 bases between. This clonotype was observed at least ten times. Priming of first-strand cDNA relied on TRAV- and TRBV-specific primers (covering alpha and beta chains). TCR amplification used 15 to 20 PCR cycles, a constant-region primer and a V-primer adapter. Amplification of isolated mRNA was accomplished via in vitro transcription. TCRdb itself ran the reads through MiXCR, one entry per CDR3 protein. The sample has roughly 95,000 distinct CDR3 sequences; around a fifth are singletons. Noted time point: after trial treatment. The treatment is: LDRT plus nivolumab, ipilimumab, low-dose cyclophosphamide and aspirin (RACIN trial). Donors received nivolumab, ipilimumab, aspirin, low-dose cyclophosphamide and low-dose radiotherapy.

J is TRBJ2-1 and V is TRBV5-1, with D maybe TRBD1 (5 bases). Sequencing used PBMCs, obtained after low-dose radiotherapy plus immunotherapy. The sequence derives from a female donor with ovarian cancer. CDR3 sequence: CASSLGPRAGYNEQFF. Written as DNA, the CDR3 is TGCGCCAGCAGCTTGGGCCCCAGGGCTGGGTACAATGAGCAGTTCTTC.